This TCR beta chain came from a study of T cell repertoires in cytomegalovirus infection. Study-wide context: It can be stated that public TCR beta signatures indicated CMV infection as well as a matching HLA type. Study-wide findings and caveats: CMV-specific TCR beta clonotypes restricted by HLA-C dominated the ex vivo response.

The count of this clonotype is one. Its cognate antigen is unknown. TCRdb redid the calling of the reads with MiXCR, one entry per CDR3 protein. Counted here are about 740,000 distinct CDR3 sequences, roughly 33% occurring once; the ten biggest clones make up about 18%. Looked up from germline, CDR1 is DFQATT and CDR2 is SNEGSKA (reference sequence). The CDR3 spans 15 residues. Trimming at V came to 5 bases and at J to 7 bases, leaving 14 bases not matched to a gene. Sequenced material: cultured PBMCs, taken from culture after CMV antigen stimulation. This sequence was found in a human donor in good health (CMV status not recorded). Some clones in this sample may be carry-over from other donors' samples. The rearrangement joins TRBV20-1 to TRBJ2-1; 7 bases align to TRBD1. The CDR3 spells CSAHPLRTGWNEQFF. The CDR3 nucleotides are TGCAGTGCTCATCCCCTTCGGACAGGTTGGAATGAGCAGTTCTTC.